This T cell receptor beta chain was identified during a study of T cells after yellow fever vaccination. TCRdb reprocessed the 5' RACE reads with MiXCR, giving one entry per CDR3 protein. The sample includes tens of thousands of distinct CDR3 sequences, roughly a tenth seen only once; the top ten take roughly 12%. This CDR3 spans 14 amino acids. V lost 5 bases, J lost 6 bases, and 14 bases lay in between. Looked up from germline, CDR1 is MNHEY and CDR2 is SMNVEV (reference sequence). This clonotype rates as medium-sized. The specimen comprised PBMCs, either bulk or a sorted T-cell subset (CD4+, CD8+, memory, or dextramer-sorted; not recorded which), sampled less than 18 days after the first yellow fever vaccination. The chain joins TRBV27 to TRBJ2-1; a possible D gene is TRBD1 (6 bases). This sequence was found in a man younger than 35 who received the YFV17D yellow fever vaccine. The CDR3 here is CASSQGSRVNEQFF. In DNA, the CDR3 is TGTGCCAGCAGTCAGGGGAGTAGAGTCAATGAGCAGTTCTTC.